This passage covers 24 T cell receptor beta chains from one sample sequenced in a study of kidney transplant recipient with SARS-CoV-2 infection (dated by TCRdb to the early 2020s). What this sample's time point label stands for: pre-pandemic baseline sample and day 111 after first positive SARS-CoV-2 test. Sequenced using an Illumina MiSeq. Using fastp at Q25 and MiXCR, TCRdb reprocessed the public reads and kept productive beta chains. Entries are consolidated by CDR3 protein sequence, retaining the most common genes and DNA. Counted in this sample were under 300,000 distinct CDR3 sequences; around 26% of them appeared once. Of the sample, less than 8.5% is held by the ten largest clones. The sample consisted of a blood sample, taken at baseline and on roughly day 110 from a kidney transplant recipient. The receptors shown here come from a male patient between 25 and 40 years old who had COVID-19 and was a kidney transplant recipient. After a transplant, the donor of the graft may account for some T cells.

There are many counts of this clonotype. The V and J genes are TRBV6-2 or TRBV6-3 and TRBJ1-1; D call uncertain. V lost 7 bases, J lost 4 bases, and 10 bases lay in between. Per germline, CDR1 MNHEY and CDR2 SVGEGT. The length of the CDR3 is 12 residues. The CDR3 region is CASKEEFTEAFF. CDR3 coding DNA: TGTGCCAGCAAGGAGGAGTTCACTGAAGCTTTCTTT.

Many counts were recorded for this clonotype. The chain has TRBV6-9 and TRBJ1-2; D gene unclear. With 4 bases removed from V and 4 bases from J, the gap between germline ends came to 22 bases. Germline V gives CDR1 MNHGY, CDR2 SVAAGI. CDR3 size: 17 residues. DNA for the CDR3: TGTGCCAGCAGTTCCGACCAGCCTTACGGAAAGACCTATGGCTACACCTTC. This translates into CASSSDQPYGKTYGYTF.

This clonotype was seen ten or more times. The chain uses TRBV9 and TRBJ2-7, with TRBD1 identical over 8 bases. The CDR3 covers 15 residues. V shed 3 bases, J shed 2 bases, and the junction held 7 bases outside the gene matches. The germline V gene has CDR1 SGDLS and CDR2 YYNGEE. The CDR3 is CASSASTGVAYEQYF. The CDR3 coding sequence is TGTGCCAGCAGCGCCTCGACAGGGGTCGCCTACGAGCAGTACTTC.

Details on this clonotype: This may stem from a read error, because a much larger clone lies one nucleotide away. The rearrangement joins TRBV9 to TRBJ1-2, with no clear D. CDR3 size: 16 residues. The germline V gene encodes CDR1 SGDLS and CDR2 YYNGEE. Trimming removed 6 bases from V and 4 bases from J, with 22 bases in between. DNA of the CDR3: TGTGCCAGCAATTGGTCGTACTCAAGAAAGGCCTATGGCTACACCTTC. Translating it yields CASNWSYSRKAYGYTF.

On this clonotype itself: A clone one base away is much larger, so this may be a read error. The genes are TRBV20-1 and TRBJ2-3, with a tentative D call TRBD2 (7 bases). The length of the CDR3 is 14 residues. CDR1 is DFQATT, CDR2 SNEGSKA, per germline (reference sequence). Between the trimmed V and J ends, which lost 1 base and 10 bases, there was a span of 18 bases. The CDR3 coding sequence is TGCAGTGCTAGAGTCGCCGGGGGGCCCGATGCGCAGTATTTT. It translates to CSARVAGGPDAQYF.

This clonotype was seen a few times. The V call is TRBV6-6, the J call TRBJ2-3; 8 positions match TRBD2. The junction had 6 bases not matched to a gene; V was cut back by 6 bases and J by 1 base. The CDR3 runs 15 residues. Germline V lookup: CDR1 MNHNY, CDR2 SVGAGI (reference sequence). CDR3 sequence: CASRATAGGTDTQYF. In nucleotides, the CDR3 is TGTGCCAGCAGAGCGACAGCGGGGGGCACAGATACGCAGTATTTT.

This clonotype was seen many times. The rearrangement uses TRBV29-1 and TRBJ1-1; D is ambiguous. The germline V gene encodes CDR1 SQVTM and CDR2 ANQGSEA. V lost 5 bases to trimming and J lost 3 bases, with 13 bases between them. CDR3 length: 13 amino acids. The CDR3, as DNA: TGCAGCGTTTCTAATGGGGTGGACACTGAAGCTTTCTTT. Translating it yields CSVSNGVDTEAFF.

Remarks on this clonotype: This may come from a read error, since a much larger clone is one base off. This chain uses TRBV18 with TRBJ1-1; D call uncertain. The CDR3 loop spans 13 amino acids. Germline loops: CDR1 KGHSH, CDR2 LQKENI. Trimming cost V 2 bases and J 4 bases, with 8 bases left between them. Written as DNA, the CDR3 is TGTGCCAGCTCACCATCGACGGGCACTGAAGCTTTCTTT. It codes for CASSPSTGTEAFF. Complete variable domain (other parts from reference TRBV18 and TRBJ1-1): NAGVMQNPRHLVRRRGQEARLRCSPMKGHSHVYWYRQLPEEGLKFMVYLQKENIIDESGMPKERFSAEFPKEGPSILRIQQVVRGDSAAYFCASSPSTGTEAFFGQGTRLTVV.

This clonotype was seen repeatedly, ten times or more. This chain uses TRBV19 with TRBJ2-4; tentatively, D is TRBD1 (6 bases). The germline gives CDR1 LNHDA, CDR2 SQIVND (reference sequence). Trimming removed 10 bases from V and 5 bases from J, with 18 bases in between. The CDR3 is made up of 14 amino acids. CDR3 DNA: TGTGCCACCAAGGCCCGAGGGGGTGAAAACATTCAGTACTTC. Amino acids: CATKARGGENIQYF.

This clonotype was seen only a few times. The V gene is TRBV11-2, the J gene TRBJ2-1; the match to TRBD1 covers 7 bases. The CDR3 sequence is 16 residues long. Germline CDR1 is SGHAT and CDR2 is FQNNGV. V gave up 5 bases and J gave up 4 bases; unmatched junction bases: 11. The DNA of the CDR3 is TGTGCCAGCAGCGATAACCGGGACAGCCATTACAATGAGCAGTTCTTC. Translating it yields CASSDNRDSHYNEQFF.

Note on this clonotype: This sequence may be a read error, since a much larger clone differs from it by one base. CDR3 coding DNA: TGTGCCAGCAGCCCCGTCTGGGCAGGGGGCCACGAGCAGTACTTC. It translates to CASSPVWAGGHEQYF. The genes are TRBV6-2 or TRBV6-3 and TRBJ2-7; 8 bases agree with TRBD1. This CDR3 is 15 amino acids long. J lost 5 bases, V lost 6 bases, and 12 bases had no gene match. CDR1 is MNHEY, CDR2 SVGEGT, per germline.

This clonotype was counted at least ten times. A junction boundary mismatches the germline segment, possibly from a read error. The V gene is TRBV6-6, the J gene TRBJ2-7; TRBD1 is a possible D gene (6 bases). The CDR3 loop spans 13 amino acids. In germline, CDR1 is MNHNY, CDR2 SVGAGI (reference sequence). The chain's CDR3 is CASSQPTRGEEYF. The CDR3 bases are TGTGCCAGCAGTCAACCAACCAGGGGCGAGGAGTACTTC.

This clonotype was detected many times. The chain is built from TRBV7-6 and TRBJ1-1, with unresolved D. The CDR3 length is 14 residues. The V gene lost 6 bases and the J gene lost 3 bases, with 14 bases spanning the gap. The germline V gene has CDR1 SGHVS and CDR2 FNYEAQ. The CDR3 nucleotides read TGTGCCAGCAGTGGTCCCGGTGGGGACACTGAAGCTTTCTTT. Translation: CASSGPGGDTEAFF.

Points on this clonotype: It may be a read error: a sequence one base away is much more abundant. The chain carries TRBV19 and TRBJ1-1; D not resolved. CDR1 LNHDA and CDR2 SQIVND come from the germline V gene (reference sequence). This CDR3 is built from 15 residues. In nucleotides, the CDR3 is TGTGTCAGTAGTTTCCCCCACGGTACGCACACTGAAGCTTTCTTT. Amino acids: CVSSFPHGTHTEAFF.

As to this clonotype: This is likely an artifact of a read error, given a far larger clone one base away. Since no conserved phenylalanine or tryptophan closes the CDR3, a read error is the likely cause. The DNA is omitted, as the CDR3 cannot be located on it reliably, and the CDR3 follows TCRdb's listing. The chain is built from TRBV6-1 and TRBJ2-1; the D segment call TRBD1 is taken from the table without a DNA check. From its first to its last residue, the CDR3 has 14 amino acids. Germline V gene lookup returns CDR1 MNHNS and CDR2 SASEGT. The CDR3 protein is CASSEGDSSYERYV.

This clonotype was counted ten times or more. The chain links TRBV25-1 to TRBJ1-2; D gene ambiguous. Between the trimmed V and J ends, which lost 5 bases and 4 bases, there was a span of 23 bases. The CDR3 spans 17 residues. CDR1 MGHDK and CDR2 SYGVNS come from the germline V gene. Written as DNA, the CDR3 is TGTGCCAGCAGTAATGAGGGAGAACTGGGAAAGACCTATGGCTACACCTTC. This gives the protein CASSNEGELGKTYGYTF.

This clonotype occurred many times. V gene TRBV7-8 combines with J gene TRBJ2-1; D might be TRBD2 (5 bases). The V end was cut by 5 bases, the J end by 0 bases, with 11 bases between. Germline V lookup: CDR1 SGHVS, CDR2 FQNEAQ. The CDR3 loop spans 15 amino acids. This CDR3 is CASSPSAGSYNEQFF. Here the CDR3 DNA reads TGTGCCAGCAGCCCCTCGGCGGGCTCCTACAATGAGCAGTTCTTC.

This clonotype was seen repeatedly, ten times or more. J is TRBJ2-1 and V is TRBV13, with 11 bases aligning to TRBD2. This CDR3 contains 15 residues. Germline V gene lookup returns CDR1 PRHDT and CDR2 FYEKMQ (reference sequence). The junction had 8 bases not matched to a gene; V was cut back by 5 bases and J by 8 bases. The CDR3 nucleotides read TGTGCCAGCAGCCCCCGACTAGCGGGGCGTGATGAGCAGTTCTTC. Translating gives CASSPRLAGRDEQFF.

This clonotype was observed a few times. V usage is TRBV6-2 or TRBV6-3 and J usage is TRBJ2-1; a weak D match, TRBD1 (5 bases). The germline V and J ends were trimmed by 6 bases and 6 bases, with 12 bases remaining between them. Germline CDR1 is MNHEY and CDR2 is SVGEGT. The CDR3 totals 13 residues. As DNA, the CDR3 is TGTGCCAGCAGCCTGGGGCGTATCAATGAGCAGTTCTTC. Protein product: CASSLGRINEQFF.

There are many counts of this clonotype. The CDR3 nucleotides are TGTGCCAGCAGGGGGGACAGGAGGTCCTACGAGCAGTACTTC. It translates to CASRGDRRSYEQYF. The rearrangement links TRBV2 to TRBJ2-4, with 8 bases matching TRBD1. The assigned J gene may be wrong: the sequence end matches TRBJ2-7 better. Germline V gene data show CDR1 as SNHLY and CDR2 as FYNNEI. This CDR3 spans 14 amino acids.

To note about this clonotype: This sequence may be a read error, since a much larger clone differs from it by one base. The gene calls are TRBV11-1 and TRBJ1-2; unclear D gene. The CDR3 consists of 17 residues. CDR1 and CDR2 from the germline V gene are SGHAT and FQDESV (reference sequence). Trimming shortened V by 5 bases and J by 4 bases, and 23 bases separated the two germline ends. CDR3 sequence (DNA): TGTGCCAGCAGCCCAAAGCTTAAGGCTGGAAAGACCTATGGCTACACCTTC. This gives the protein CASSPKLKAGKTYGYTF.

This clonotype was observed at least ten times. The V call is TRBV6-5, the J call TRBJ1-5; D may be TRBD1 (5 bases). Germline V gene sequence: CDR1 MNHEY, CDR2 SVGAGI. CDR3 size: 13 residues. With 6 bases removed from V and 6 bases from J, the gap between germline ends came to 12 bases. The CDR3 loop reads CASSGGEVQPQHF. The CDR3 nucleotides read TGTGCCAGCAGCGGGGGGGAAGTTCAGCCCCAGCATTTT.

A few counts support this clonotype. Its ends do not fully match the called genes, so a read error is possible. V gene TRBV6-5 combines with J gene TRBJ1-6, with 7 positions matching TRBD1. The CDR3 extends over 15 amino acids. Germline CDR1 is MNHEY and CDR2 is SVGAGI. The CDR3 DNA reads TGTGCCGGCAGTACACAGGGGCGCGGGGTTTCACCCCTCCACTTT. Protein sequence: CAGSTQGRGVSPLHF.

With regard to this clonotype: This may arise from a read error, as a much more abundant clone is one base away. The chain recombines TRBV3-1 with TRBJ1-2; no clear D. This CDR3 spans 17 amino acids. Germline CDR1 and CDR2: LGHDT and YNNKEL (reference sequence). CDR3 amino acids: CAGSRIRTLRKTYGYTF. In nucleotides, the CDR3 is TGTGCCGGCAGCCGGATCCGCACCCTTCGAAAGACCTATGGCTACACCTTC.